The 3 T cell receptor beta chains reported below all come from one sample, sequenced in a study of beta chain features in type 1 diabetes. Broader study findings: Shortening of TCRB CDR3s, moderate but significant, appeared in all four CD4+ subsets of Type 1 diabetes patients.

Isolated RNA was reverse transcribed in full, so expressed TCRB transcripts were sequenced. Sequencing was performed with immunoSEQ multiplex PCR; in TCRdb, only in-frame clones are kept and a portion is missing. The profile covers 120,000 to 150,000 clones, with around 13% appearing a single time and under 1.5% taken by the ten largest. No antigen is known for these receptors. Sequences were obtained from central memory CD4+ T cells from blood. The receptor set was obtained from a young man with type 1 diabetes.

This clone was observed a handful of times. CDR3: CASSLALPYNSPLHF. DNA of the CDR3: TGTGCCAGCAGCTTAGCGCTACCCTATAATTCACCCCTCCACTTT. The chain couples TRBV7-9 to TRBJ1-6; D remains ambiguous. V lost 0 bases and J lost 2, with 5 bases in between. CDR1 and CDR2 (germline): SEHNR, FQNEAQ (reference sequence). This CDR3 spans 15 amino acids.

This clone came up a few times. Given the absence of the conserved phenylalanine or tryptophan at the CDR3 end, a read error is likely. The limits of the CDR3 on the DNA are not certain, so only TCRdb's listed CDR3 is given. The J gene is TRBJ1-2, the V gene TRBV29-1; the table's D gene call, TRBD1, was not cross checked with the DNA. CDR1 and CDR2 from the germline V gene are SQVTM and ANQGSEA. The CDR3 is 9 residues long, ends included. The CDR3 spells CSVGPTGLM.

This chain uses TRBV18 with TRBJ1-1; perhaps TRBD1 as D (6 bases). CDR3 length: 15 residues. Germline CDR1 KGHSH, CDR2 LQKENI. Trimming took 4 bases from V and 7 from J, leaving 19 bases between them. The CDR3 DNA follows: TGTGCCAGCTCACTTTCCAGGACAGCCCAAAATGAAGCTTTCTTT. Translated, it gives CASSLSRTAQNEAFF.